What follows are 29 T cell receptor beta chains derived from one specimen sequenced in a study of blood T cell repertoires in COVID-19. The data were produced by immunoSEQ multiplex PCR, yet TCRdb's version contains in-frame clones alone and is incomplete. The repertoire consists of 80,000 or so clones, with approximately 78% occurring once and the leading ten covering 18%. Sample: peripheral blood. The receptors were sampled from a woman aged 60-70 years with acute or convalescent COVID-19.

V and J are TRBV7-2 and TRBJ1-4; D is ambiguous. Between the trimmed V and J ends, which lost 1 base and 0 bases, there was a span of 18 bases. The germline CDR1 and CDR2 sequences are SGHTA and FQGNSA. The CDR3 sequence is 19 residues long. CDR3 coding DNA: TGTGCCAGCAGCTTAGAGTGGGCCAGTACAATCGCAACTAATGAAAAACTGTTTTTT. Amino acid sequence: CASSLEWASTIATNEKLFF.

This chain connects TRBV29-1 to TRBJ1-2, with D maybe TRBD1 (6 bases). The CDR3 covers 12 residues. Germline V gene sequence: CDR1 SQVTM, CDR2 ANQGSEA. The ends were cut back, 2 bases at V and 8 bases at J, with 12 bases in the middle. The CDR3 nucleotides read TGCAGCGTTGAAAAGGGGGTATACGGCTACACCTTC. Encoded protein: CSVEKGVYGYTF.

The chain employs TRBV6-2 or TRBV6-3 and TRBJ2-7; 9 nucleotides agree with TRBD2. Germline CDR1 and CDR2: MNHEY and SVGEGT. The CDR3 sequence is 18 residues long. The V and J ends lost 5 bases and 2 bases, in that order; junction bases with no gene match: 16. The CDR3 protein is CASSRSGGLSPATYEQYF. DNA of the CDR3: TGTGCCAGCAGTCGTAGCGGGGGCCTCTCACCTGCCACCTACGAGCAGTACTTC.

This chain uses TRBV9 with TRBJ2-3, with D possibly being TRBD2 (5 bases). Trimming took off 0 bases at V and 0 bases at J, with 8 bases between the two ends. In germline, CDR1 is SGDLS, CDR2 YYNGEE. The CDR3 is 15 amino acids. CDR3 nucleotide sequence: TGTGCCAGCAGCGTAGTAGGGAGCAGCACAGATACGCAGTATTTT. Protein: CASSVVGSSTDTQYF.

The chain recombines TRBV5-1 with TRBJ1-4; TRBD1 matches at 7 bases. V lost 4 bases, J lost 2 bases, and 2 bases stayed unmatched. Germline lookup yields CDR1 SGHRS and CDR2 YFSETQ. CDR3 size: 14 residues. The CDR3 loop reads CASSPGQTNEKLFF. The CDR3 DNA reads as TGCGCCAGCAGCCCGGGACAGACTAATGAAAAACTGTTTTTT.

This chain uses TRBV30 with TRBJ1-2; TRBD1 aligns across 11 bases. From germline, CDR1 is GTSNPN and CDR2 SVGIG (reference sequence). The trim removed 4 bases at V and 6 bases at J, leaving 7 bases unmatched. The CDR3 has 14 residues. This chain's CDR3 is CAWIPGQGGHGYTF. Here the CDR3 DNA reads TGTGCCTGGATTCCGGGACAGGGGGGGCATGGCTACACCTTC. The variable domain in full, completed from reference TRBV30 and TRBJ1-2, reads SQTIHQWPATLVQPVGSPLSLECTVEGTSNPNLYWYRQAAGRGLQLLFYSVGIGQISSEVPQNLSASRPQDRQFILSSKKLLLSDSGFYLCAWIPGQGGHGYTFGSGTRLTVV.

This clone was seen at least ten times. The gene calls are TRBV6-1 and TRBJ2-7; D may be TRBD2 (6 bases). The germline V gene has CDR1 MNHNS and CDR2 SASEGT. The CDR3 is made up of 13 amino acids. V was shortened by 3 bases and J by 1 base, with 7 bases between the two germline ends. The CDR3: CASSDGGSYEQYV. For the CDR3, the DNA is TGTGCCAGCAGTGACGGGGGATCCTACGAGCAGTACGTC.

This chain uses TRBV5-1 with TRBJ2-2; TRBD1 might be the D (6 bases). The germline V gene has CDR1 SGHRS and CDR2 YFSETQ. V shed 0 bases and J shed 2 bases, with 11 bases lying between them. This CDR3 is 16 amino acids long. CDR3 DNA: TGCGCCAGCAGCTTGGCCGCTGGGGGCAACACCGGGGAGCTGTTTTTT. Amino acids: CASSLAAGGNTGELFF.

The J gene is TRBJ1-3, the V gene TRBV5-5; 7 bases are a match to TRBD1. The CDR3 contains 15 residues. Trimming at V came to 1 base and at J to 2 bases, leaving 3 bases not matched to a gene. In germline, CDR1 is SGHKS, CDR2 YYEKEE (reference sequence). The CDR3 spells CASSLRQGAGNTIYF. DNA for the CDR3: TGTGCCAGCAGCTTGCGACAGGGCGCTGGAAACACCATATATTTT. Together with reference TRBV5-5 and TRBJ1-3, the CDR3 gives the full variable domain: DAGVTQSPTHLIKTRGQQVTLRCSPISGHKSVSWYQQVLGQGPQFIFQYYEKEERGRGNFPDRFSARQFPNYSSELNVNALLLGDSALYLCASSLRQGAGNTIYFGEGSWLTVV.

The CDR3 reads CASSLEFDEQYF. The CDR3 region has the DNA TGTGCCAGCAGCTTGGAATTCGACGAGCAGTACTTC. The gene calls are TRBV5-5 and TRBJ2-7; no clear D gene. The CDR3 spans 12 residues. Trimming shortened V by 0 bases and J by 5 bases, and 6 bases separated the two germline ends. Germline V gene data show CDR1 as SGHKS and CDR2 as YYEKEE (reference sequence).

This chain links TRBV29-1 with TRBJ1-2; a possible D gene is TRBD1 (6 bases). Trimming removed 2 bases at V and 6 bases at J, with 13 bases between. Germline V gives CDR1 SQVTM, CDR2 ANQGSEA. The CDR3 length is 13 residues. CDR3 nucleotide sequence: TGCAGCGTTGAAAGTCTACAGGGAGATGGCTACACCTTC. Protein: CSVESLQGDGYTF.

The CDR3 loop reads CSARYQRGYTF. The CDR3 DNA follows: TGCAGTGCTAGGTACCAGAGGGGCTACACCTTC. The J gene is TRBJ1-2, the V gene TRBV20-1; D remains unclear. Germline V gene sequence: CDR1 DFQATT, CDR2 SNEGSKA (reference sequence). The CDR3 covers 11 residues. Trimming shortened V by 3 bases and J by 8 bases, and 10 bases separated the two germline ends.

The chain carries TRBV2 and TRBJ2-5; 11 bases line up with TRBD2. Per the germline V gene, CDR1 is SNHLY and CDR2 is FYNNEI. V was pared by 11 bases and J by 6 bases, with 5 bases of the junction left unmatched. The CDR3 extends over 12 amino acids. The CDR3 region has the DNA TGTGCCTGCCGACTAGCGGGGCAGACCCAGTACTTC. Translating it yields CACRLAGQTQYF.

CDR3 DNA: TGCGCCAGCAGCCAAGCTGGACAGAGCTCCTATAATTCACCCCTCCACTTT. Encoded protein: CASSQAGQSSYNSPLHF. V and J are TRBV4-3 and TRBJ1-6, with D perhaps matching TRBD1 (6 bases). The V end was cut by 1 base, the J end by 0 bases, with 10 bases between. Germline V gene lookup returns CDR1 LGHNA and CDR2 YSLEER. This CDR3 comprises 17 residues.

The chain links TRBV7-2 to TRBJ1-3; D uncertain. From germline, CDR1 is SGHTA and CDR2 FQGNSA. This CDR3 is built from 14 residues. Trimming removed 3 bases at V and 0 bases at J, with 6 bases between. CDR3 loop: CASSLLSSGNTIYF. The CDR3 bases are TGTGCCAGCAGCTTGTTGAGCTCTGGAAACACCATATATTTT.

V is TRBV14 and J is TRBJ2-5; 11 bases fit TRBD2. Germline CDR1 SGHDN, CDR2 FVKESK. The V segment lost 0 bases and the J segment 2 bases; nucleotides outside the gene matches: 8. The CDR3 totals 18 residues. CDR3: CASSQDWTSGFRQETQYF. CDR3 coding DNA: TGTGCCAGCAGCCAAGATTGGACTAGCGGGTTTCGGCAAGAGACCCAGTACTTC.

The chain links TRBV18 to TRBJ2-2; 8 nucleotides align to TRBD2. This CDR3 has 18 amino acids. Trimming removed 4 bases from V and 0 bases from J; junction bases left unmatched: 10. Germline V gene data show CDR1 as KGHSH and CDR2 as LQKENI. CDR3 bases: TGTGCCAGCTCACGGGAAAGCGGGGGCCCCTCGAACACCGGGGAGCTGTTTTTT. It codes for CASSRESGGPSNTGELFF. Combining the CDR3 with reference TRBV18 and TRBJ2-2 gives the whole variable domain NAGVMQNPRHLVRRRGQEARLRCSPMKGHSHVYWYRQLPEEGLKFMVYLQKENIIDESGMPKERFSAEFPKEGPSILRIQQVVRGDSAAYFCASSRESGGPSNTGELFFGEGSRLTVL.

This chain joins TRBV13 and TRBJ2-1; TRBD1 aligns across 7 bases. The CDR3 has 13 residues. Trimming removed 5 bases from V and 10 bases from J; junction bases left unmatched: 8. Germline loops: CDR1 PRHDT, CDR2 FYEKMQ (reference sequence). CDR3 sequence: CASSTTGLGEQFF. As DNA, the CDR3 is TGTGCCAGCAGCACGACAGGGTTAGGCGAGCAGTTCTTC.

The CDR3 spells CASSSSTNYGYTF. In DNA form, the CDR3 reads TGTGCCAGCAGCTCAAGCACTAACTATGGCTACACCTTC. The chain has TRBV5-6 and TRBJ1-2; D is undetermined. Germline-derived CDR1 and CDR2 are SGHDT and YYEEEE. Trimming cost V 3 bases and J 0 bases, with 6 bases left between them. This CDR3 has 13 amino acids. Drawing the rest from reference TRBV5-6 and TRBJ1-2, the complete variable domain is DAGVTQSPTHLIKTRGQQVTLRCSPKSGHDTVSWYQQALGQGPQFIFQYYEEEERQRGNFPDRFSGHQFPNYSSELNVNALLLGDSALYLCASSSSTNYGYTFGSGTRLTVV.

This chain joins TRBV4-1 and TRBJ1-5; 9 bases map to TRBD1. V shed 4 bases and J 2 bases; nucleotides not matched to a gene: 9. This CDR3 is built from 17 residues. Germline-derived CDR1 and CDR2 are MGHRA and YSYEKL. For the CDR3, the DNA is TGCGCCAGCAGCCCGGGGGGGACAGGGTATGGCAATCAGCCCCAGCATTTT. It specifies CASSPGGTGYGNQPQHF.

The genes are TRBV29-1 and TRBJ1-1, with 11 nucleotides matching TRBD1. V was clipped by 7 bases and J by 4 bases; unmatched bases: 2. Germline V gene lookup returns CDR1 SQVTM and CDR2 ANQGSEA. This CDR3 is built from 12 residues. The CDR3 DNA sequence: TGCAGCGGTGGGACAGGGGGCACTGAAGCTTTCTTT. This gives the protein CSGGTGGTEAFF. The complete variable domain, with remaining parts taken from reference TRBV29-1 and TRBJ1-1, reads SAVISQKPSRDICQRGTSLTIQCQVDSQVTMMFWYRQQPGQSLTLIATANQGSEATYESGFVIDKFPISRPNLTFSTLTVSNMSPEDSSIYLCSGGTGGTEAFFGQGTRLTVV.

This chain joins TRBV2 and TRBJ2-7, with D perhaps matching TRBD1 (5 bases). This CDR3 region has 13 residues. Germline V gene data show CDR1 as SNHLY and CDR2 as FYNNEI. V lost 4 bases to trimming and J lost 1 base, with 8 bases between them. The CDR3 sequence is CASSVRTSYEQYV. CDR3 coding DNA: TGTGCCAGCAGTGTCAGGACATCCTACGAGCAGTACGTC.

Written as DNA, the CDR3 is TGTGCCAGCAGCCGGTCGACTAGCGGGGGGTACAATGAGCAGTTCTTC. It is translated as CASSRSTSGGYNEQFF. The gene calls are TRBV7-9 and TRBJ2-1; 13 nucleotides match TRBD2. V lost 5 bases to trimming and J lost 4 bases; unmatched junction nucleotides: 5. This CDR3 has 16 residues. Germline V gene data show CDR1 as SEHNR and CDR2 as FQNEAQ (reference sequence).

J is TRBJ1-1 and V is TRBV7-9; TRBD1 matches 8 bases. CDR3 length equals 19 residues. The germline V gene has CDR1 SEHNR and CDR2 FQNEAQ (reference sequence). J gave up 0 bases and V 2 bases, and 14 bases lay outside the gene matches. The CDR3 sequence is CASSLPPLTGEEMNTEAFF. In DNA, the CDR3 is TGTGCCAGCAGCTTACCCCCGCTGACAGGGGAGGAAATGAACACTGAAGCTTTCTTT.

The J gene is TRBJ1-2, the V gene TRBV7-9; 7 bases agree with TRBD1. This CDR3 has 14 residues. Trimming at V came to 5 bases and at J to 8 bases, leaving 11 bases not matched to a gene. Germline loops: CDR1 SEHNR, CDR2 FQNEAQ (reference sequence). The CDR3 reads CASSRQGVLYGYTF. The CDR3 nucleotides read TGTGCCAGCAGCCGACAGGGCGTTCTTTACGGCTACACCTTC. Full variable domain (outside the CDR3, taken from reference TRBV7-9 and TRBJ1-2): DTGVSQNPRHKITKRGQNVTFRCDPISEHNRLYWYRQTLGQGPEFLTYFQNEAQLEKSRLLSDRFSAERPKGSFSTLEIQRTEQGDSAMYLCASSRQGVLYGYTFGSGTRLTVV.

V is TRBV29-1 and J is TRBJ1-1, with TRBD1 as a possible D gene (5 bases). V lost 0 bases and J 1 base, leaving 15 bases between the germline ends. Germline values: CDR1 SQVTM, CDR2 ANQGSEA. The CDR3 contains 16 residues. CDR3 in DNA: TGCAGCGTTGAAGATGTAGGGCAGGGAACGAACACTGAAGCTTTCTTT. It encodes CSVEDVGQGTNTEAFF.

The sample holds one count of this clone. The chain is built from TRBV5-8 and TRBJ1-5; 7 positions agree with TRBD1. Germline V gene sequence: CDR1 SGHTS, CDR2 YDEGEE. With V trimmed by 9 bases and J by 5 bases, 5 bases remained unmatched. The CDR3 runs 12 residues. The CDR3 region has the DNA TGTGCCACCGGACAGGTCGATCAGCCCCAGCATTTT. This gives the protein CATGQVDQPQHF. Supplemented by reference TRBV5-8 and TRBJ1-5, the full variable domain reads EAGVTQSPTHLIKTRGQQATLRCSPISGHTSVYWYQQALGLGLQFLLWYDEGEERNRGNFPPRFSGRQFPNYSSELNVNALELEDSALYLCATGQVDQPQHFGDGTRLSIL.

The chain has TRBV6-2 or TRBV6-3 and TRBJ2-5; unclear D gene. The V end was cut by 1 base, the J end by 4 bases, with 4 bases between. The CDR3 has 12 residues. CDR1 is MNHEY and CDR2 is SVGEGT in the germline V gene. CDR3 bases: TGTGCCAGCAGTTACTTCGGAGAGACCCAGTACTTC. Residues: CASSYFGETQYF.

The CDR3 loop reads CASTGLMNEPQHF. CDR3 DNA sequence: TGTGCCAGCACAGGGCTCATGAACGAGCCCCAGCATTTT. The chain couples TRBV2 to TRBJ1-5; perhaps TRBD1 as D (5 bases). Germline V CDR1 and CDR2: SNHLY, FYNNEI. The CDR3 runs to 13 residues. Trimming shortened V by 7 bases and J by 8 bases, and 15 bases separated the two germline ends.